The 9 T cell receptor beta chains below come from one sample, sequenced in a study of T cell repertoires in cytomegalovirus infection. TCRdb independently ran MiXCR on the reads; one entry per CDR3 protein. Of over 300,000 distinct CDR3 sequences listed, roughly a sixth were seen once; the top ten hold approximately 12%. The specimen sequenced was PBMCs. These receptors were obtained from a human donor in good health (CMV status not recorded). Some clones in this sample may be carry-over from other donors' samples.

This rearrangement joins TRBV6-5 to TRBJ1-3; TRBD1 aligns across 8 bases. V lost 0 bases, J lost 1 base, and 8 bases stayed unmatched. This CDR3 has 18 residues. CDR1 is MNHEY and CDR2 is SVGAGI in the germline V gene. The CDR3, as DNA: TGTGCCAGCAGTTACTCGACGGCAGGGGGCGATTCTGGAAACACCATATATTTT. Translated, it gives CASSYSTAGGDSGNTIYF.

This clonotype was detected ten times or more. The CDR3 sequence is CASSEATGGRTEAFF. The DNA of the CDR3 is TGTGCCAGCAGTGAAGCGACAGGGGGAAGGACTGAAGCTTTCTTT. V and J are TRBV6-1 and TRBJ1-1, with 9 bases matching TRBD1. Germline V gene data show CDR1 as MNHNS and CDR2 as SASEGT. The junction had 4 bases not matched to a gene; V was cut back by 0 bases and J by 5 bases. The CDR3 is 15 residues long.

The chain employs TRBV20-1 and TRBJ2-7, with D tentatively TRBD1 (6 bases). Trimming took off 5 bases at V and 1 base at J, with 12 bases between the two ends. The CDR3 is made up of 13 amino acids. Germline loops: CDR1 DFQATT, CDR2 SNEGSKA (reference sequence). The CDR3 coding sequence is TGCAGTGCTCAGCCGGGACAATCCTACGAGCAGTACTTC. Translated: CSAQPGQSYEQYF.

In this sample, this clonotype turned up a few times. V is TRBV4-2 and J is TRBJ2-7; 7 bases match TRBD1. Germline-derived CDR1 and CDR2 are LGHNA and YNFKEQ. This CDR3 is 15 amino acids long. V lost 0 bases to trimming and J lost 3 bases; unmatched junction nucleotides: 5. CDR3 residues: CASSQDPQGIYEQYF. The CDR3 nucleotides are TGTGCCAGCAGCCAAGATCCACAGGGGATCTACGAGCAGTACTTC.

The V gene is TRBV12-3 or TRBV12-4, the J gene TRBJ1-2; 8 nucleotides line up with TRBD1. J was trimmed by 4 bases and V by 6 bases; bases with no gene match: 7. CDR3 size: 14 residues. The CDR3 spells CASRLSRGLYGYTF. CDR3 in DNA: TGTGCCAGCAGATTAAGCAGGGGGCTCTATGGCTACACCTTC.

This clonotype came up a few times. The V and J genes are TRBV19 and TRBJ2-6; D is possibly TRBD1 (5 bases). V dropped 3 bases and J dropped 8 bases, with 8 bases sitting between them. Germline loops: CDR1 LNHDA, CDR2 SQIVND (reference sequence). The CDR3 has 13 residues. This CDR3 reads CASSMAGTNVLTF. CDR3 in DNA: TGTGCCAGTAGTATGGCAGGGACCAACGTCCTGACTTTC.

The V call is TRBV18, the J call TRBJ1-1; D remains unclear. The germline gives CDR1 KGHSH, CDR2 LQKENI. The length of the CDR3 is 12 residues. Trimming took 2 bases from V and 7 from J, leaving 8 bases between them. CDR3 protein: CASSPTQGEAFF. The DNA of the CDR3 is TGTGCCAGCTCACCAACGCAAGGTGAAGCTTTCTTT.

In its sample, this clonotype was seen a few times. This CDR3 reads CASSVQGQANIRQYF. The DNA for the CDR3 is TGTGCCAGCAGTGTTCAGGGACAGGCCAACATCCGGCAGTACTTC. The chain recombines TRBV2 with TRBJ2-7; 8 bases fit TRBD1. V shed 4 bases and J 9 bases; nucleotides not matched to a gene: 14. This CDR3 has 15 amino acids. The germline V gene has CDR1 SNHLY and CDR2 FYNNEI.

In this sample, this clonotype turned up a few times. The J gene is TRBJ2-1, the V gene TRBV20-1; D remains unclear. The V and J ends lost 1 base and 0 bases respectively, with 10 bases between them. In germline, CDR1 is DFQATT, CDR2 SNEGSKA (reference sequence). This CDR3 comprises 15 residues. CDR3 residues: CSARVGQSSYNEQFF. CDR3 coding DNA: TGCAGTGCTAGAGTAGGGCAGAGCTCCTACAATGAGCAGTTCTTC.